This T cell receptor (beta chain) was retrieved from a study of blood T cell repertoires in COVID-19. Study-level information: Donors in the United States, Italy and Spain gave samples during acute or convalescent COVID-19. The analysed material was cDNA or gDNA that came from T cells, B-cell-depleted T cells, or PBMCs.

Study processing details: Nucleated cell number was recorded as an estimate derived from reference gene primer amplification. This table comes from immunoSEQ multiplex PCR, and its TCRdb copy is limited to in-frame clones, with some not included. The V and J calls and clone size were taken over from that table, and D and trimming were inferred from the DNA. The sample lists fewer than 90,000 clones, around 90% seen once, with around 7.9% in the top ten. Trimming pared 0 bases from V and 0 bases from J, leaving 9 bases between. The CDR3 spans 16 residues. CDR1 SGDLS and CDR2 YYNGEE come from the germline V gene.

V gene TRBV9 combines with J gene TRBJ2-2; D unclear. Sequencing was performed on peripheral blood. The receptor's source is a man between 65 and 79 years old with acute or convalescent COVID-19. CDR3 amino acids: CASSVAGLSNTGELFF. CDR3 in DNA: TGTGCCAGCAGCGTAGCAGGCCTATCGAACACCGGGGAGCTGTTTTTT.